The next 8 T cell receptor beta chains were all read from a single sample in a study of Tregs in tolerant kidney transplant recipients (dated 2019 in TCRdb). The method was the immunoSEQ multiplex PCR assay. In its TCRdb copy, this immuneACCESS table keeps in-frame sequences only and misses some clones. Where compared with another copy, unresolved V genes explain less than half of these, and the others have no known cause. The sample table contains roughly 66,000 clones; only one count was recorded for 80% to 95% of them. The ten most abundant clones make up approximately 10% of the sample. Reading the label with the study, this specimen's time point is: blood sample drawn before combined kidney and bone marrow transplant. The sample in question was CD8+ T cells from blood, obtained before the transplant. The receptors originated from a human donor who received a combined kidney and bone marrow transplant.

The rearrangement uses TRBV5-6 and TRBJ1-1; TRBD1 is a possible D gene (6 bases). The CDR3 contains 14 residues. V dropped 6 bases and J dropped 1 base, with 13 bases sitting between them. The germline V gene encodes CDR1 SGHDT and CDR2 YYEEEE. In DNA form, the CDR3 reads TGTGCCAGCAACGCAGGGGTGTCGAACACTGAAGCTTTCTTT. It yields the protein CASNAGVSNTEAFF.

The rearrangement joins TRBV9 to TRBJ1-2, with 7 bases fitting TRBD1. V lost 4 bases and J lost 5; bases outside the gene matches: 8. Germline V gene lookup returns CDR1 SGDLS and CDR2 YYNGEE. The CDR3 length is 14 residues. CDR3 sequence reads: CASSPQGVLYGYTF. The CDR3 DNA reads as TGTGCCAGCAGCCCCCAGGGGGTTTTGTATGGCTACACCTTC.

The chain carries TRBV7-9 and TRBJ1-2; TRBD1 is a possible D gene (5 bases). V lost 5 bases to trimming and J lost 6 bases, with 13 bases between them. The CDR3 contains 13 residues. From germline, CDR1 is SEHNR and CDR2 FQNEAQ (reference sequence). The CDR3 is CASSPVLRDGYTF. CDR3 sequence (DNA): TGTGCCAGCAGCCCTGTACTCAGGGATGGCTACACCTTC.

This chain uses TRBV5-6 with TRBJ2-7; D is ambiguous. Trimming stripped 1 base from V and 2 bases from J, with 7 bases between. Germline V gene sequence: CDR1 SGHDT, CDR2 YYEEEE. The CDR3 covers 13 residues. DNA for the CDR3: TGTGCCAGCAGCTTGTACCAGGCCTACGAGCAGTACTTC. Translation gives CASSLYQAYEQYF.

This clone was found a few times. V and J are TRBV27 and TRBJ1-5; TRBD1 matches at 7 bases. J gave up 0 bases and V 0 bases, and 5 bases lay outside the gene matches. The germline gives CDR1 MNHEY, CDR2 SMNVEV (reference sequence). The CDR3 is 17 residues long. CDR3 loop: CASSLSVGDSSNQPQHF. CDR3 coding DNA: TGTGCCAGCAGTTTATCGGTAGGGGACAGTAGCAATCAGCCCCAGCATTTT.

The chain uses TRBV27 and TRBJ2-1; 7 bases line up with TRBD1. Trimming at V came to 8 bases and at J to 14 bases, leaving 9 bases not matched to a gene. Germline CDR1 reads MNHEY; CDR2 reads SMNVEV (reference sequence). This CDR3 comprises 11 residues. The CDR3 DNA sequence: TGTGCCAGCCGTACAGGGGCTTTGGAGTTCTTC. Encoded protein: CASRTGALEFF.

The chain has TRBV29-1 and TRBJ2-3, with D possibly matching TRBD1 (7 bases). This CDR3 spans 13 amino acids. The germline CDR1 and CDR2 sequences are SQVTM and ANQGSEA. Trimming left V 6 bases short and J 6 bases short, with 16 bases between. CDR3 nucleotide sequence: TGCAGCGTGCCACAGGGGACTTTGGATACGCAGTATTTT. The encoded protein is CSVPQGTLDTQYF.

The rearrangement uses TRBV11-2 and TRBJ2-1, with D tentatively TRBD2 (6 bases). The V gene lost 5 bases and the J gene lost 1 base, with 12 bases spanning the gap. This CDR3 has 15 amino acids. Germline assignment: CDR1 SGHAT and CDR2 FQNNGV. The CDR3 loop is CASSPVGGSYNEQFF. CDR3 nucleotides: TGTGCCAGCAGCCCCGTTGGGGGGTCCTACAATGAGCAGTTCTTC.